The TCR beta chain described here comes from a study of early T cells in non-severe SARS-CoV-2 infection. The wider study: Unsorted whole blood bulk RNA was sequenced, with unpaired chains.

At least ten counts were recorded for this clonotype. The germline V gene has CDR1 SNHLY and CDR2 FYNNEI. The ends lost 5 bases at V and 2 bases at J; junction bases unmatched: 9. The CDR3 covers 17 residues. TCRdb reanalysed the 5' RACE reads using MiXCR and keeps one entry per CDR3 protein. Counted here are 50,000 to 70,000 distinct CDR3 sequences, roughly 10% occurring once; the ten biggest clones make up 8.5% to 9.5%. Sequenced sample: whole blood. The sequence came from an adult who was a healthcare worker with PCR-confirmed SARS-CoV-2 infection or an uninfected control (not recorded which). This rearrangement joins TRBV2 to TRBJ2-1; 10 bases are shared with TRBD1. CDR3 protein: CASSPTGTGAPYNEQFF. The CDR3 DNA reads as TGTGCCAGCAGTCCCACCGGGACAGGGGCGCCCTACAATGAGCAGTTCTTC.